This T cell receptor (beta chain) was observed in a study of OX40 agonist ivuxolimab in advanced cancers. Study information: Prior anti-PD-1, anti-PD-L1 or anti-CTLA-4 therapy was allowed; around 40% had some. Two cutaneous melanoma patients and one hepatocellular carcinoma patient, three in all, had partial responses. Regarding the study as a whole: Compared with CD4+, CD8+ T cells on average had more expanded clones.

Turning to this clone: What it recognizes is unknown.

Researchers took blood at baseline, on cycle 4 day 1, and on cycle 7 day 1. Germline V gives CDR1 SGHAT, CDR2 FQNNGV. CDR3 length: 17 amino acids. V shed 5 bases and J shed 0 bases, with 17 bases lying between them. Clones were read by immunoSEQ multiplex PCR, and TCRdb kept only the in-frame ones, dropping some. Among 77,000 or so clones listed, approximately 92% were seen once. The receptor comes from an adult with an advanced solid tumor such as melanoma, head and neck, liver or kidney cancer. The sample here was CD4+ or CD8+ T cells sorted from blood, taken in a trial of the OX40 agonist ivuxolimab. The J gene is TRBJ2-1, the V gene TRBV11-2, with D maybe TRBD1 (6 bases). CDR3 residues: CASSRAYRVYSYNEQFF. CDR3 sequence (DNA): TGTGCCAGCAGCAGAGCTTACAGGGTCTACTCCTACAATGAGCAGTTCTTC.